This T cell receptor (beta chain) was sequenced in a study of vaccination effects on CD4 cells after COVID-19. The overall study: The median interval between the second dose and post-vaccine sampling was 72 days.

Worth noting for this clone: What it binds is not known.

V gave up 2 bases and J gave up 1 base, with 12 bases separating them. The CDR3 runs 15 residues. In germline, CDR1 is SGHVS, CDR2 FNYEAQ. Before any sequencing was done, the ViraFEST assay used viral peptide pools to expand antigen-specific CD4+ T cells. Upon completion of about 10 days in culture, CD4+ T cells were isolated. Participants completed two doses of the BNT162b2 or mRNA-1273 vaccine. Nobody among the vaccine recipients had prior SARS-CoV-2 infection (nucleocapsid antibodies were negative). Each culture well received a few million PBMC. These cells were then cultured in IMDM with about 9.9 IU/ml IL-2 and about 9.4 ug/ml peptides. At days 3 and 7, half of the medium was exchanged for IL-2 medium. Sequencing used immunoSEQ multiplex PCR; TCRdb keeps in-frame clones, though not all of them. The sample lists under 35,000 clones; over 55% were seen once.

The sequence was obtained from a human donor who received a COVID-19 vaccine. V is TRBV7-6 and J is TRBJ2-7, with TRBD1 as a possible D gene (5 bases). Sequenced material: CD4+ T cells from PBMCs cultured with HCoV-NL63 spike peptides, taken after COVID-19 vaccination. The chain's CDR3 is CASSLSSQGSYEQYF. CDR3 nucleotide sequence: TGTGCCAGCAGCTTAAGCTCGCAGGGATCCTACGAGCAGTACTTC.